The entry below gives a single T cell receptor beta chain sequence along with its context. The target antigen is unknown. CDR3 length: 14 amino acids. Germline CDR1 and CDR2: LNHNV and YYDKDF (reference sequence). V was pared by 5 bases and J by 3 bases, with 13 bases between. Using its own MiXCR run on the 5' RACE reads, TCRdb lists one record per CDR3 protein. The sample consists of around 890,000 distinct CDR3 sequences, about 11% of them appearing once. This sample was included in a study of CD8 T cells in ankylosing spondylitis. Study-wide results and limits: Roughly eight highly homologous variants made up a TCR beta motif that seemed to typify ankylosing spondylitis blood. Disease-linked clones reportedly concentrated significantly in matched ankylosing spondylitis synovial fluid.

The rearrangement joins TRBV15 to TRBJ1-1; D might be TRBD1 (5 bases). This receptor was identified in a male donor with ankylosing spondylitis. The sample was blood, either unsorted or a sorted T cell fraction (not recorded which). DNA for the CDR3: TGTGCCACCAGCGCTGGACACTTTGACACTGAAGCTTTCTTT. It translates to CATSAGHFDTEAFF.